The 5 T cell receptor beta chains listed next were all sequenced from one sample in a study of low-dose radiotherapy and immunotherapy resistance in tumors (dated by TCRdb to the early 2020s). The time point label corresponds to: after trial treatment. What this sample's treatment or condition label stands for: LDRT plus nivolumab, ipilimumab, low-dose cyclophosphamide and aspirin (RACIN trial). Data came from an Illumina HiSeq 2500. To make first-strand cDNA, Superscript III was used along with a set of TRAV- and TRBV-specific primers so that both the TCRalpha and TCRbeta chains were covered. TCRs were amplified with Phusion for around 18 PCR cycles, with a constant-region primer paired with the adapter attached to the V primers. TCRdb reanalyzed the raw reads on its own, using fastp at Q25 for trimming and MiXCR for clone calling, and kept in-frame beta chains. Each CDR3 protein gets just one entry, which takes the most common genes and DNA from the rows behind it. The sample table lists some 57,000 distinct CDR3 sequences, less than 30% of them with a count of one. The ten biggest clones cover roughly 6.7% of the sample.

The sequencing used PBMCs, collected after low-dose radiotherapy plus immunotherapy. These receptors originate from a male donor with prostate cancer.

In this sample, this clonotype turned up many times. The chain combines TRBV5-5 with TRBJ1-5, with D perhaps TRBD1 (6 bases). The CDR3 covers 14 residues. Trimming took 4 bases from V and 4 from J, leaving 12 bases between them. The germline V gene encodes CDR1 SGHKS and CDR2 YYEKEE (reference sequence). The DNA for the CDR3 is TGTGCCAGCAGCACGGACAGCGTAAATCAGCCCCAGCATTTT. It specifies CASSTDSVNQPQHF.

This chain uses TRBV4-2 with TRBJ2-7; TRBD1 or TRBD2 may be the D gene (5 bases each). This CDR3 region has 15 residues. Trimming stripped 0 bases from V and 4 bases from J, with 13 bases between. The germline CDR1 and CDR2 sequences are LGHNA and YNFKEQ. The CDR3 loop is CASSQERDPSYEQYF. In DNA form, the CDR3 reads TGTGCCAGCAGCCAAGAAAGGGACCCCTCATACGAGCAGTACTTC.

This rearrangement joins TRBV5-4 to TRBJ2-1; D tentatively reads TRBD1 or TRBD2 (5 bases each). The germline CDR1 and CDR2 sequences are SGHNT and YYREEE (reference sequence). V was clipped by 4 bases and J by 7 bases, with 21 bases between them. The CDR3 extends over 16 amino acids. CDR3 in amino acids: CASSPGSGTSVNEQFF. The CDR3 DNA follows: TGTGCCAGCAGCCCCGGATCCGGGACCAGCGTAAATGAGCAGTTCTTC.

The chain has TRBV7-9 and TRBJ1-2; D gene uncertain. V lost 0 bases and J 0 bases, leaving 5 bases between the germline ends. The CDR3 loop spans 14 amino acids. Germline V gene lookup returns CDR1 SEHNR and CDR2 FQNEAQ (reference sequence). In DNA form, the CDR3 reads TGTGCCAGCAGCTTAGCCGAGGCTAACTATGGCTACACCTTC. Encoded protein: CASSLAEANYGYTF.

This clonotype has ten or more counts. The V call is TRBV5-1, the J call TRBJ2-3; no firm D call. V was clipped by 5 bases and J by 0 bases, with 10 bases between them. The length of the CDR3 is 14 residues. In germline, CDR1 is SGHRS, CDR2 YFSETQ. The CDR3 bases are TGCGCCAGCAGAGGGCCCGGGAGCACAGATACGCAGTATTTT. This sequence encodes CASRGPGSTDTQYF.